These 14 T cell receptor beta chains came from one sample sequenced in a study of blood T cell repertoires in COVID-19 (dated by TCRdb to 2019 to 2021). The library was obtained by the immunoSEQ multiplex PCR assay. Entries here come from immuneACCESS through TCRdb and include only in-frame sequences with V and J called. Some clones fail to appear in such tables; in the studies checked, an unresolved V gene covers under half of the shortfall, and the cause of the remainder is unknown. This sample holds some 290,000 clones; around 92% were observed only once. Of the sample, 11% falls within the top ten clones. Sequencing used peripheral blood. These receptors originate from a woman aged 25-40 years with COVID-19, enrolled during active disease.

Here the CDR3 DNA reads TGCGCCAGCAGCTTGGGTGGTCAGGCTTACTCCTACGAGCAGTACTTC. It specifies CASSLGGQAYSYEQYF. This chain connects TRBV5-1 to TRBJ2-7; no clear D gene. V lost 0 bases and J lost 0, with 13 bases in between. The CDR3 has 16 residues. Germline CDR1 and CDR2: SGHRS and YFSETQ.

V gene TRBV11-2 combines with J gene TRBJ2-7, with D maybe TRBD2 (6 bases). V lost 0 bases to trimming and J lost 3 bases, with 12 bases between them. The CDR3 extends over 15 amino acids. Germline values: CDR1 SGHAT, CDR2 FQNNGV. CDR3: CASSLERGTIYEQYF. Written as DNA, the CDR3 is TGTGCCAGCAGCTTAGAGCGGGGTACCATCTACGAGCAGTACTTC.

V gene TRBV5-1 combines with J gene TRBJ2-4; TRBD1 is a possible D gene (6 bases). This CDR3 has 15 amino acids. Germline V CDR1 and CDR2: SGHRS, YFSETQ. V was trimmed by 4 bases and J by 5 bases, leaving 16 bases between them. The DNA of the CDR3 is TGCGCCAGCAGCCCCTCCCGGGACAATCAAAACATTCAGTACTTC. It yields the protein CASSPSRDNQNIQYF.

This chain links TRBV7-2 with TRBJ2-1, with a tentative D call TRBD1 (5 bases). The CDR3 is 11 residues long. Germline V CDR1 and CDR2: SGHTA, FQGNSA. Trimming took 5 bases from V and 10 from J, leaving 9 bases between them. CDR3 coding DNA: TGTGCCAGCAGCGGGGCCGCCGAGCAGTTCTTC. Amino acids: CASSGAAEQFF.

The CDR3 bases are TGTGCCAGCAGCTTCCAGGGGGGTGAAGCTTTCTTT. This gives the protein CASSFQGGEAFF. The chain couples TRBV5-6 to TRBJ1-1, with 7 bases identical to TRBD1. Germline V gene sequence: CDR1 SGHDT, CDR2 YYEEEE. CDR3 length: 12 residues. V trimming: 2 bases; J trimming: 7 bases; junction bases outside the gene matches: 2.

The chain links TRBV9 to TRBJ1-1, with 8 bases lining up with TRBD1. The CDR3 sequence is 16 residues long. V was pared by 0 bases and J by 6 bases, with 10 bases of the junction left unmatched. The germline V gene has CDR1 SGDLS and CDR2 YYNGEE. Here the CDR3 DNA reads TGTGCCAGCAGCGTAGGATCGACAGGGGCCTTAGCTGAAGCTTTCTTT. It translates to CASSVGSTGALAEAFF.

The chain has TRBV27 and TRBJ1-5, with a possible D match to TRBD1 (6 bases). The CDR3 has 16 residues. V was pared by 1 base and J by 2 bases, with 12 bases between. Germline V gene sequence: CDR1 MNHEY, CDR2 SMNVEV (reference sequence). CDR3 loop: CASSLWPGVGNQPQHF. The CDR3 nucleotides are TGTGCCAGCAGTTTATGGCCAGGGGTCGGCAATCAGCCCCAGCATTTT.

DNA for the CDR3: TGTGCCAGCAGTTTATCCCGGGGAACCGGGGAGCTGTTTTTT. Translating it yields CASSLSRGTGELFF. The V gene is TRBV27, the J gene TRBJ2-2, with D perhaps TRBD2 (5 bases). CDR1 and CDR2 from the germline V gene are MNHEY and SMNVEV (reference sequence). CDR3 length equals 14 residues. Trimming stripped 0 bases from V and 5 bases from J, with 7 bases between.

The chain has TRBV4-2 and TRBJ2-5; possible D gene TRBD1, 6 bases. This CDR3 has 15 amino acids. Trimming left V 0 bases short and J 2 bases short, with 10 bases between. Germline CDR1 LGHNA, CDR2 YNFKEQ. In nucleotides, the CDR3 is TGTGCCAGCAGCCAAGATTGGCAGGGGCAAGAGACCCAGTACTTC. Protein: CASSQDWQGQETQYF.

The V call is TRBV18, the J call TRBJ1-4, with D tentatively TRBD1 (6 bases). Per the germline V gene, CDR1 is KGHSH and CDR2 is LQKENI. This CDR3 spans 15 amino acids. The V end was cut by 0 bases, the J end by 5 bases, with 10 bases between. As DNA, the CDR3 is TGTGCCAGCTCACCACCGGGCCAGGGGAATGAAAAACTGTTTTTT. Encoded protein: CASSPPGQGNEKLFF.

The V and J genes are TRBV5-1 and TRBJ1-4; D remains unclear. CDR3 length: 13 residues. The germline V gene encodes CDR1 SGHRS and CDR2 YFSETQ. The ends were cut back, 4 bases at V and 0 bases at J, with 4 bases in the middle. The CDR3 region is CASSPATNEKLFF. Here the CDR3 DNA reads TGCGCCAGCAGCCCTGCAACTAATGAAAAACTGTTTTTT.

This clone was seen just once. This sequence joins TRBV10-3 and TRBJ2-5; TRBD2 aligns across 15 bases. Trimming took 3 bases from V and 5 from J; bases not matched to a gene: 4. CDR3 length: 16 residues. CDR1 and CDR2 (germline): ENHRY, SYGVKD. The CDR3 DNA follows: TGTGCCATCAGTGACCCCGGGACTAGCGGGGGGGAGACCCAGTACTTC. Protein product: CAISDPGTSGGETQYF.

J is TRBJ1-5 and V is TRBV12-3 or TRBV12-4; no firm D call. This CDR3 comprises 13 residues. V lost 5 bases and J lost 4, with 9 bases in between. CDR3 region: CASSRAGNQPQHF. Here the CDR3 DNA reads TGTGCCAGCAGTCGGGCGGGGAATCAGCCCCAGCATTTT.

V usage is TRBV5-1 and J usage is TRBJ2-5, with D perhaps matching TRBD1 (6 bases). V was shortened by 4 bases and J by 2 bases, with 9 bases between the two germline ends. Germline CDR1 reads SGHRS; CDR2 reads YFSETQ. The CDR3 is made up of 13 amino acids. The CDR3: CASSRDTQETQYF. The CDR3 DNA is TGCGCCAGCAGCCGGGACACTCAAGAGACCCAGTACTTC.